The rows below give T cell receptor beta chains drawn from one sample of a study of human T cells and chemical hapten exposure. Using its own MiXCR run on the RACE reads, TCRdb lists one record per CDR3 protein. The table lists fewer than 50,000 distinct CDR3 sequences, 3.7% of them singletons. Sequenced sample: whole blood. The receptors were sampled from a human donor in good health. Some clones in this sample may be carry-over from other donors' samples. CDR3s include the opening cysteine and the closing phenylalanine or tryptophan.

j_call: TRBJ2-1; v_call: TRBV6-2/TRBV6-3; cdr3_aa: CASSVLAEKSEQFF
j_call: TRBJ1-5; v_call: TRBV28; cdr3_aa: CASSLTGGTQPQHF
j_call: TRBJ2-5; v_call: TRBV20-1; cdr3_aa: CSALPAGRPETQYF
j_call: TRBJ2-3; v_call: TRBV28; cdr3_aa: CASNQWGLAGADTQYF
j_call: TRBJ2-3; v_call: TRBV7-9; cdr3_aa: CASSPLSSGSVTQYF
j_call: TRBJ2-4; v_call: TRBV28; cdr3_aa: CASSPTGVKNIQYF
j_call: TRBJ1-1; v_call: TRBV12-3/TRBV12-4; cdr3_aa: CASSSEPPVTEAFF
j_call: TRBJ2-1; v_call: TRBV7-9; cdr3_aa: CASSSGDRNRFF
j_call: TRBJ2-3; v_call: TRBV6-1; cdr3_aa: CASDTDTQYF
j_call: TRBJ2-3; v_call: TRBV28; cdr3_aa: CASSTTGTGSDTQYF